Following are 22 T cell receptor beta chains from one sample sequenced in a study of T cell repertoires in cytomegalovirus infection. No antigens are known for them. TCRdb re-analysed the reads in MiXCR, keeping a single row per CDR3 protein. The sample shows 57,000 or so distinct CDR3 sequences, 33% of them seen only once. Sequencing used PBMCs, sequenced either directly or after in vitro stimulation (not recorded which). The receptor set was obtained from a human donor in good health (CMV status not recorded). Some clones in this sample may be carry-over from other donors' samples.

Ten or more counts support this clonotype. This chain uses TRBV5-1 with TRBJ2-3; no clear D. This CDR3 has 14 amino acids. V was clipped by 5 bases and J by 2 bases, with 12 bases between them. The germline CDR1 and CDR2 sequences are SGHRS and YFSETQ. This CDR3 reads CASSFQAPTDTQYF. The DNA of the CDR3 is TGCGCCAGCAGTTTCCAGGCTCCCACAGATACGCAGTATTTT.

The chain combines TRBV12-3 or TRBV12-4 with TRBJ2-3, with 9 nucleotides matching TRBD2. This CDR3 spans 17 amino acids. Trimming cost V 1 base and J 2 bases; bases outside gene matches: 7. CDR3 DNA sequence: TGTGCCAGCAGTTTAGAGCGGGGGGCCTCCCCCACAGATACGCAGTATTTT. It specifies CASSLERGASPTDTQYF.

This clonotype turned up a few times. The chain recombines TRBV15 with TRBJ1-2; 7 bases are shared with TRBD1. The CDR3 runs to 12 residues. V shed 8 bases, J shed 8 bases, and the junction held 8 bases outside the gene matches. Per germline, CDR1 LNHNV and CDR2 YYDKDF (reference sequence). Here the CDR3 DNA reads TGTGCCACCGGAGACAGGGACTTCGGCTACACCTTC. This gives the protein CATGDRDFGYTF. The entire variable domain, with the rest obtained from reference TRBV15 and TRBJ1-2, is as follows: DAMVIQNPRYQVTQFGKPVTLSCSQTLNHNVMYWYQQKSSQAPKLLFHYYDKDFNNEADTPDNFQSRRPNTSFCFLDIRSPGLGDTAMYLCATGDRDFGYTFGSGTRLTVV.

This sequence joins TRBV24-1 and TRBJ2-3; 12 nucleotides line up with TRBD2. The CDR3 is made up of 17 amino acids. After removal of 3 bases from V and 3 bases from J, the junction contained 6 bases not matched to a gene. The germline gives CDR1 KGHDR, CDR2 SFDVKD. This CDR3 is CATSDATSGSLTDTQYF. Written as DNA, the CDR3 is TGTGCCACCAGTGATGCGACTAGCGGGAGTCTGACAGATACGCAGTATTTT.

The chain carries TRBV6-6 and TRBJ2-7; 9 positions match TRBD1. Germline CDR1 reads MNHNY; CDR2 reads SVGAGI (reference sequence). CDR3 length: 14 amino acids. V lost 6 bases, J lost 5 bases, and 8 bases stayed unmatched. As DNA, the CDR3 is TGTGCCAGCAGCTCCAGGGACAGGGCTAACGAGCAGTACTTC. As protein: CASSSRDRANEQYF.

The J gene is TRBJ1-5, the V gene TRBV18; weak D call: TRBD1 (5 bases). Germline V CDR1 and CDR2: KGHSH, LQKENI. This CDR3 has 14 residues. The V gene lost 6 bases and the J gene lost 4 bases, with 13 bases spanning the gap. CDR3 residues: CASSPGNGNQPQHF. Written as DNA, the CDR3 is TGTGCCAGCTCCCCAGGGAATGGGAATCAGCCCCAGCATTTT.

The gene calls are TRBV7-9 and TRBJ2-1, with 10 positions matching TRBD2. V shed 4 bases and J 0 bases; nucleotides not matched to a gene: 18. This CDR3 is 21 amino acids long. CDR1 is SEHNR, CDR2 FQNEAQ, per germline (reference sequence). For the CDR3, the DNA is TGTGCCAGCAGCTCAACCCGCCCAATAGCGGGGGGAGTGATCTCCTACAATGAGCAGTTCTTC. As protein: CASSSTRPIAGGVISYNEQFF.

V and J are TRBV10-3 and TRBJ1-6; D unclear. This CDR3 comprises 13 residues. CDR1 is ENHRY and CDR2 is SYGVKD in the germline V gene. Trimming cost V 9 bases and J 3 bases, with 9 bases left between them. CDR3 sequence: CAINADYNSPLHF. Here the CDR3 DNA reads TGTGCCATTAACGCGGACTATAATTCACCCCTCCACTTT.

The CDR3: CASSLGGPRVRRSQHF. The CDR3 DNA is TGTGCCAGCAGCTTGGGAGGTCCCCGGGTACGGCGGTCCCAGCATTTT. This chain connects TRBV5-6 to TRBJ1-5; D gene unclear. V was pared by 0 bases and J by 11 bases, with 21 bases between. The CDR3 loop spans 16 amino acids. Germline V gene lookup returns CDR1 SGHDT and CDR2 YYEEEE.

In its sample, this clonotype was seen a few times. The chain uses TRBV7-9 and TRBJ1-2; D gene uncertain. The CDR3 consists of 15 residues. Germline lookup yields CDR1 SEHNR and CDR2 FQNEAQ (reference sequence). V gave up 2 bases and J gave up 6 bases, with 16 bases separating them. CDR3 residues: CASSLSDPWRNGYTF. DNA of the CDR3: TGTGCCAGCAGCTTATCGGACCCCTGGAGGAATGGCTACACCTTC.

This clonotype was observed many times. The chain employs TRBV7-2 and TRBJ2-7; perhaps TRBD2 as D (6 bases). The V gene's germline CDR1 is SGHTA and CDR2 FQGNSA. V was trimmed by 5 bases and J by 1 base, leaving 15 bases between them. The CDR3 contains 15 residues. The CDR3 spells CASSRSREKSYEQYF. CDR3 DNA: TGTGCCAGCAGCCGGAGTCGGGAGAAGTCCTACGAGCAGTACTTC.

The table lists this clonotype with many counts. The genes are TRBV7-2 and TRBJ2-4, with a possible D match to TRBD2 (5 bases). Germline-derived CDR1 and CDR2 are SGHTA and FQGNSA. CDR3 length equals 16 residues. V was trimmed by 3 bases and J by 7 bases, leaving 19 bases between them. The CDR3 bases are TGTGCCAGCAGCTTGCTCGGACTTGGGAAGGACAACATTCAGTACTTC. It specifies CASSLLGLGKDNIQYF.

In this sample, this clonotype turned up a few times. The V and J genes are TRBV7-9 and TRBJ2-3; D is unclear. This CDR3 is 14 amino acids long. CDR1 and CDR2 (germline): SEHNR, FQNEAQ (reference sequence). Between the trimmed V and J ends, which lost 7 bases and 0 bases, there was a span of 11 bases. The CDR3 here is CASKAGTSTDTQYF. The CDR3 DNA sequence: TGTGCCAGCAAGGCCGGCACTAGCACAGATACGCAGTATTTT.

This clonotype was detected only a few times. The chain links TRBV19 to TRBJ2-1; D may be TRBD1 (5 bases). Trimming took 6 bases from V and 6 from J, leaving 24 bases between them. The germline gives CDR1 LNHDA, CDR2 SQIVND (reference sequence). The CDR3 consists of 17 residues. The chain's CDR3 is CASSPLQVRSDSNEQFF. CDR3 sequence (DNA): TGTGCCAGTAGCCCCCTTCAAGTCCGATCTGACAGCAATGAGCAGTTCTTC.

The chain combines TRBV7-6 with TRBJ2-7; the D is unclear. V shed 5 bases and J shed 2 bases, with 13 bases lying between them. Germline CDR1 and CDR2: SGHVS and FNYEAQ. The length of the CDR3 is 14 residues. CDR3 sequence reads: CASSPKGAAYEQYF. For the CDR3, the DNA is TGTGCCAGCAGCCCCAAGGGCGCAGCCTACGAGCAGTACTTC.

The chain carries TRBV2 and TRBJ1-6; the match to TRBD1 covers 8 bases. The V gene end was trimmed by 6 bases and the J gene end by 9 bases; junction bases not matched to a gene: 13. CDR1 is SNHLY and CDR2 is FYNNEI in the germline V gene. The CDR3 covers 16 residues. CDR3 sequence: CASSPGTGTLRSPLHF. In nucleotides, the CDR3 is TGTGCCAGCAGCCCCGGGACAGGTACCCTCCGTTCACCCCTCCACTTT.

This clonotype has only a few counts. V is TRBV12-3 or TRBV12-4 and J is TRBJ1-6; D uncertain. The CDR3 runs to 14 residues. Trimming shortened V by 8 bases and J by 8 bases, and 16 bases separated the two germline ends. The CDR3 is CASSELGRHSPLHF. In nucleotides, the CDR3 is TGTGCCAGCTCAGAACTAGGTCGCCATTCACCCCTCCACTTT.

The genes are TRBV28 and TRBJ2-3; D assignment may be TRBD1 or TRBD2 (5 bases each). This CDR3 contains 16 residues. Germline V CDR1 and CDR2: MDHEN, SYDVKM. The V and J ends lost 4 bases and 5 bases respectively, with 19 bases between them. CDR3 loop: CASSSSLTGAQDTQYF. CDR3 in DNA: TGTGCCAGCAGTTCATCCCTCACCGGGGCGCAAGATACGCAGTATTTT.

The rearrangement links TRBV28 to TRBJ2-3; maybe TRBD2 (6 bases). The V end lost 4 bases, the J end lost 2 bases, and 13 bases lay between the germline ends. In germline, CDR1 is MDHEN, CDR2 SYDVKM. The CDR3 runs 15 residues. The CDR3 loop is CASSSPSALTDTQYF. The CDR3 DNA follows: TGTGCCAGCAGTTCTCCTAGCGCTCTCACAGATACGCAGTATTTT.

This clonotype was recorded a few times. The chain carries TRBV6-6 and TRBJ1-1; D possibly corresponds to TRBD1 (6 bases). The V gene lost 10 bases and the J gene lost 3 bases, with 18 bases spanning the gap. This CDR3 has 14 amino acids. Germline CDR1 reads MNHNY; CDR2 reads SVGAGI (reference sequence). The CDR3, as DNA: TGTGCCATCCGGAGGGGGGCGGAAGACACTGAAGCTTTCTTT. This sequence encodes CAIRRGAEDTEAFF.

This clonotype was counted a few times. CDR3 amino acids: CAISGGPDRLNTGELFF. The CDR3 DNA sequence: TGTGCCATCAGTGGCGGACCGGACAGGTTGAACACCGGGGAGCTGTTTTTT. The chain employs TRBV10-3 and TRBJ2-2, with 7 bases fitting TRBD1. Trimming cost V 4 bases and J 1 base; bases outside gene matches: 9. Germline V CDR1 and CDR2: ENHRY, SYGVKD. This CDR3 comprises 17 residues.

V is TRBV27 and J is TRBJ1-5, with D uncertain. The CDR3 length is 14 residues. Trimming cost V 5 bases and J 4 bases, with 12 bases left between them. The germline CDR1 and CDR2 sequences are MNHEY and SMNVEV (reference sequence). CDR3 in DNA: TGTGCCAGCAGTCTAGCCCGACTTAATCAGCCCCAGCATTTT. It codes for CASSLARLNQPQHF.